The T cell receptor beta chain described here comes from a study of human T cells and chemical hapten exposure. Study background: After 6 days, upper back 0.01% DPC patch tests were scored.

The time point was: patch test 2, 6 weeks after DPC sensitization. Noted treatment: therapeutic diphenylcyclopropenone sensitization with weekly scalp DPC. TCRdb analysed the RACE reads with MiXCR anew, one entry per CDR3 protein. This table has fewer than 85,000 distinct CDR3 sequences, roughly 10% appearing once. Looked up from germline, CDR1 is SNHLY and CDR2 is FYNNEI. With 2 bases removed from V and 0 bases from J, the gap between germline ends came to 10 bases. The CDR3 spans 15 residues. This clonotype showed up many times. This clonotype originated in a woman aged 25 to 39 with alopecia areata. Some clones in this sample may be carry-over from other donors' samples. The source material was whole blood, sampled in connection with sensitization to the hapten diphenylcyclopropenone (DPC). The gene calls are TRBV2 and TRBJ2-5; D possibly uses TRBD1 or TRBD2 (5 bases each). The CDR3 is CASSESGTYQETQYF. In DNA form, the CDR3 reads TGTGCCAGCAGTGAATCCGGGACCTACCAAGAGACCCAGTACTTC.